The 8 T cell receptor beta chains below all came from one sample that was sequenced in a study of blood T cell repertoires in COVID-19. The method was immunoSEQ multiplex PCR; TCRdb's version includes in-frame clones alone and lacks a portion of them. The table includes 140,000 to 150,000 clones, 75% to 90% detected once. The sequenced sample consisted of peripheral blood. These receptors were collected from a man aged 60 to 75 with active or convalescent COVID-19.

This clone occurred a few times. The rearrangement uses TRBV7-6 and TRBJ1-1, with 7 bases that match TRBD1. The CDR3 has 16 amino acids. CDR1 and CDR2 (germline): SGHVS, FNYEAQ. J lost 1 base, V lost 4 bases, and 9 bases had no gene match. The CDR3 loop reads CASSSFLGQQNTEAFF. Written as DNA, the CDR3 is TGTGCCAGCAGCTCCTTCCTGGGACAGCAGAACACTGAAGCTTTCTTT.

This chain uses TRBV6-6 with TRBJ2-7, with 11 bases lining up with TRBD2. The germline V gene encodes CDR1 MNHNY and CDR2 SVGAGI (reference sequence). V lost 7 bases and J lost 4; bases outside the gene matches: 3. The CDR3 consists of 13 residues. CDR3 region: CASTLAGGYEQYF. For the CDR3, the DNA is TGTGCCAGCACCCTAGCGGGAGGATACGAGCAGTACTTC.

This chain connects TRBV7-2 to TRBJ1-2, with D tentatively TRBD1 (5 bases). In germline, CDR1 is SGHTA, CDR2 FQGNSA. Trimming left V 1 base short and J 3 bases short, with 12 bases between. The CDR3 loop spans 15 amino acids. The CDR3 sequence is CASSLDGGRYYGYTF. The CDR3 coding sequence is TGTGCCAGCAGCTTAGACGGGGGTCGTTACTATGGCTACACCTTC.

V usage is TRBV15 and J usage is TRBJ1-6; D is perhaps TRBD1 (5 bases). Germline CDR1 reads LNHNV; CDR2 reads YYDKDF (reference sequence). This CDR3 spans 14 amino acids. The ends were cut back, 5 bases at V and 3 bases at J, with 8 bases in the middle. This CDR3 reads CATSLTGYNSPLHF. CDR3 nucleotide sequence: TGTGCCACCAGCCTTACAGGCTATAATTCACCCCTCCACTTT. Filled out from reference TRBV15 and TRBJ1-6, the complete variable domain reads DAMVIQNPRYQVTQFGKPVTLSCSQTLNHNVMYWYQQKSSQAPKLLFHYYDKDFNNEADTPDNFQSRRPNTSFCFLDIRSPGLGDTAMYLCATSLTGYNSPLHFGNGTRLTVT.

V and J are TRBV14 and TRBJ1-1; TRBD1 aligns across 8 bases. CDR1 and CDR2 from the germline V gene are SGHDN and FVKESK. The CDR3 length is 14 residues. The V gene end was trimmed by 5 bases and the J gene end by 1 base; junction bases not matched to a gene: 3. CDR3 sequence (DNA): TGTGCCAGCAGCTTCGGACAGGGGAACACTGAAGCTTTCTTT. It yields the protein CASSFGQGNTEAFF.

This chain uses TRBV28 with TRBJ1-5, with 12 bases aligning to TRBD1. CDR3 size: 17 residues. Germline trimming cut 6 bases from V and 0 bases from J; bases unmatched to any gene: 6. The germline gives CDR1 MDHEN, CDR2 SYDVKM. CDR3 sequence: CASRAGQGAYSNQPQHF. CDR3 DNA: TGTGCCAGCAGAGCGGGACAGGGGGCTTATAGCAATCAGCCCCAGCATTTT.

This chain connects TRBV4-2 to TRBJ2-3; D perhaps matches TRBD2 (5 bases). The CDR3 runs to 15 residues. Germline CDR1 is LGHNA and CDR2 is YNFKEQ. V lost 4 bases to trimming and J lost 0 bases, with 11 bases between them. CDR3 nucleotides: TGTGCCAGCAGCCCGGGAAGTTTTAGCACAGATACGCAGTATTTT. This sequence encodes CASSPGSFSTDTQYF.

This sequence joins TRBV5-6 and TRBJ2-5; 8 bases are a match to TRBD1. CDR3 size: 16 residues. V lost 0 bases to trimming and J lost 4 bases; unmatched junction nucleotides: 8. Germline V gene sequence: CDR1 SGHDT, CDR2 YYEEEE. CDR3 DNA sequence: TGTGCCAGCAGCTTGGATGCAGGGGGCTTAGGAGAGACCCAGTACTTC. This codes for CASSLDAGGLGETQYF.